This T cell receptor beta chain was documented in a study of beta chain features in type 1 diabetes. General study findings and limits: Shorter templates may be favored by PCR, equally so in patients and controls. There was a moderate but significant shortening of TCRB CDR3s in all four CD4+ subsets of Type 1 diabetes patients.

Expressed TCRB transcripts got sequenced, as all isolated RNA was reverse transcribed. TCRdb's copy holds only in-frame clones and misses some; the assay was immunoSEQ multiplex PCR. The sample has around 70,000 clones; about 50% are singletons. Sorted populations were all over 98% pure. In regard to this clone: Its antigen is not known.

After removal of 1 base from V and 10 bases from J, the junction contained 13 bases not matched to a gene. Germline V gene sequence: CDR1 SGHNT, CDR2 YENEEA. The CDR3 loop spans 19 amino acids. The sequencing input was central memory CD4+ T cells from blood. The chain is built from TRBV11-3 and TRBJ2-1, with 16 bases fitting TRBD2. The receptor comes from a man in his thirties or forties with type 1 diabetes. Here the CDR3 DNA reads TGTGCCAGCAGCTTAGTCCCGGGACTAGCGGGGGGGAGATCAAAGGAGCAGTTCTTC. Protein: CASSLVPGLAGGRSKEQFF.